The source of this TCR beta chain is a study of blood T cell repertoires in COVID-19. Turning to the study itself: Nucleic acid was either cDNA or gDNA, and it came from T cells, B-cell-depleted T cells, or PBMCs.

The germline CDR1 and CDR2 sequences are SGHTA and FQGTGA. This CDR3 is 15 amino acids long. V lost 5 bases to trimming and J lost 5 bases, with 18 bases between them. Produced via immunoSEQ multiplex PCR; TCRdb's table is partial and in-frame only. The table lists 95,000 to 150,000 clones, roughly 80% of them singletons, with about 25% in the top ten. The TCR originated in a human donor in a cohort sampled during active COVID-19. The chain links TRBV7-3 to TRBJ2-5; D may be TRBD1 (6 bases). Material: peripheral blood. CDR3 amino acids: CASSPKQGRQETQYF. DNA for the CDR3: TGTGCCAGCAGCCCCAAACAGGGTCGGCAGGAGACCCAGTACTTC.